A single sample gave rise to the 16 T cell receptor beta chains below, sequenced in a study of blood T cell repertoires in COVID-19. Assay: immunoSEQ multiplex PCR; the TCRdb copy retains only in-frame clones and omits some. The data show 110,000 to 150,000 clones, with 75% to 90% seen just once and around 2.9% held by the top ten. The sequenced material came from peripheral blood. All receptors derive from a man aged 55 to 70 with active or convalescent COVID-19.

The V gene is TRBV21-1, the J gene TRBJ1-6; TRBD1 is the table's D call and was not checked against the DNA. TRBV21-1 is listed as a pseudogene. This CDR3 has 17 amino acids. The CDR3 DNA reads TGTGCCAGCAGCAAAGAGGGGAGACAGGCGCGGAATTCACCCCTCCACTTT. It codes for CASSKEGRQARNSPLHF.

This clone was detected once. Here the CDR3 omits its conserved ending phenylalanine or tryptophan, so a read error is the likely source. It is unclear where the CDR3 begins or ends on the DNA, so no DNA is shown, and the CDR3 is as TCRdb lists it. This sequence joins TRBV28 and TRBJ2-7; no check of the table's D call, TRBD2, against the DNA was made. The CDR3 numbers 15 amino acids, ends counted. The germline V gene has CDR1 MDHEN and CDR2 SYDVKM. CDR3: CASSPGGAVSSRSLG.

The chain recombines TRBV5-4 with TRBJ1-2, with D tentatively TRBD1 (6 bases). Germline V lookup: CDR1 SGHNT, CDR2 YYREEE (reference sequence). Trimming shortened V by 0 bases and J by 8 bases, and 17 bases separated the two germline ends. This CDR3 is 15 amino acids long. The CDR3 is CASSLAVGGRSGYTF. CDR3 nucleotides: TGTGCCAGCAGCTTGGCGGTGGGGGGGCGAAGCGGCTACACCTTC.

The chain has TRBV28 and TRBJ1-4; 8 positions match TRBD1. Germline V lookup: CDR1 MDHEN, CDR2 SYDVKM. The junction had 6 bases not matched to a gene; V was cut back by 1 base and J by 8 bases. CDR3 length: 15 amino acids. CDR3 sequence: CASSLSGGRREKLFF. CDR3 nucleotides: TGTGCCAGCAGTTTATCAGGGGGCCGGAGGGAAAAACTGTTTTTT.

In nucleotides, the CDR3 is TGTGCCAGCAGTTACTCGGGCAGCCTGGGGGGCACTGAAGCTTTCTTT. Translation gives CASSYSGSLGGTEAFF. The chain is built from TRBV6-6 and TRBJ1-1, with D perhaps matching TRBD1 (5 bases). The CDR3 runs to 16 residues. Germline V lookup: CDR1 MNHNY, CDR2 SVGAGI (reference sequence). Between the trimmed V and J ends, which lost 0 bases and 4 bases, there was a span of 15 bases.

CDR3 in amino acids: CASSQLSGGPGNTIYF. As DNA, the CDR3 is TGTGCCAGCAGCCAACTCTCGGGGGGGCCTGGAAACACCATATATTTT. The chain couples TRBV4-2 to TRBJ1-3; D possibly corresponds to TRBD1 (6 bases). Trimming cost V 2 bases and J 2 bases, with 13 bases left between them. Germline-derived CDR1 and CDR2 are LGHNA and YNFKEQ. CDR3 length equals 16 residues.

The chain couples TRBV6-6 to TRBJ1-1; the match to TRBD1 covers 7 bases. Germline loops: CDR1 MNHNY, CDR2 SVGAGI (reference sequence). V lost 7 bases and J lost 6; bases outside the gene matches: 14. This CDR3 comprises 15 residues. CDR3 nucleotides: TGTGCCAGCAAACGCCCGACAGGGCTTAAGCCTGAAGCTTTCTTT. Residues: CASKRPTGLKPEAFF.

This chain connects TRBV5-1 to TRBJ1-3; D is unclear. The germline V gene encodes CDR1 SGHRS and CDR2 YFSETQ. This CDR3 has 15 residues. Trimming stripped 5 bases from V and 0 bases from J, with 12 bases between. The CDR3 spells CASSTESNSGNTIYF. DNA of the CDR3: TGCGCCAGCAGTACGGAGTCTAACTCTGGAAACACCATATATTTT.

This sequence joins TRBV6-5 and TRBJ1-1; the match to TRBD1 covers 8 bases. The CDR3 covers 15 residues. The V gene end was trimmed by 6 bases and the J gene end by 5 bases; junction bases not matched to a gene: 11. CDR1 and CDR2 from the germline V gene are MNHEY and SVGAGI. This CDR3 is CASRGFGQGGTEAFF. CDR3 bases: TGTGCCAGCAGAGGGTTCGGACAGGGAGGGACTGAAGCTTTCTTT.

This sequence joins TRBV3-1 (or the pseudogene TRBV3-2) and TRBJ2-7; 9 bases match TRBD1. Trimming removed 3 bases from V and 7 bases from J; junction bases left unmatched: 13. Germline CDR1 LGHDT, CDR2 YNNKEL (reference sequence). This CDR3 is built from 16 residues. CDR3 coding DNA: TGTGCCAGCAGCCAGGGGCCGGGACAGGGATCGTGGGAGCAGTACTTC. It codes for CASSQGPGQGSWEQYF.

This chain links TRBV29-1 with TRBJ2-5; 8 bases fit TRBD1. Looked up from germline, CDR1 is SQVTM and CDR2 is ANQGSEA. V was pared by 7 bases and J by 4 bases, with 8 bases of the junction left unmatched. This CDR3 contains 13 residues. In DNA, the CDR3 is TGCAGCGCCACAGGGGGTTCGAGAGAGACCCAGTACTTC. It encodes CSATGGSRETQYF.

The rearrangement links TRBV18 to TRBJ1-2, with D hard to call. This CDR3 is 14 amino acids long. Germline V gene sequence: CDR1 KGHSH, CDR2 LQKENI. V was pared by 3 bases and J by 2 bases, with 10 bases between. The DNA of the CDR3 is TGTGCCAGCTCACCTTCGACTGAGAACTATGGCTACACCTTC. This encodes CASSPSTENYGYTF.

The rearrangement links TRBV2 to TRBJ2-3; perhaps TRBD2 as D (5 bases). Per the germline V gene, CDR1 is SNHLY and CDR2 is FYNNEI. V lost 8 bases and J lost 2, with 17 bases in between. The CDR3 spans 15 residues. The CDR3 bases are TGTGCCAGCTCTAGATCTGGACTGGACACAGATACGCAGTATTTT. It encodes CASSRSGLDTDTQYF.

The CDR3 DNA is TGTGCCAGTAGTTCCCGGGACATGGGGACCGGGGAGCTGTTTTTT. Its protein product is CASSSRDMGTGELFF. The V gene is TRBV19, the J gene TRBJ2-2; tentatively, D is TRBD1 (6 bases). The germline V gene has CDR1 LNHDA and CDR2 SQIVND (reference sequence). The CDR3 has 15 residues. Trimming cost V 5 bases and J 5 bases, with 15 bases left between them.

In DNA, the CDR3 is TGTGCCAGCAGCATTACACTAGCGGGGGGCCCTCGCGAGCAGTACTTC. Encoded protein: CASSITLAGGPREQYF. The chain links TRBV3-1 (or the pseudogene TRBV3-2) to TRBJ2-7; 12 nucleotides line up with TRBD2. The J segment lost 6 bases and the V segment lost 5 bases, leaving 11 bases of the junction unmatched. The CDR3 runs 16 residues. Germline values: CDR1 LGHDT, CDR2 YNNKEL (reference sequence).

The CDR3 spells CASSPNAGLQETQYF. The CDR3 DNA sequence: TGTGCCAGCAGCCCTAATGCGGGGTTGCAGGAGACCCAGTACTTC. The V call is TRBV7-9, the J call TRBJ2-5, with D maybe TRBD2 (6 bases). CDR3 length equals 15 residues. The germline V gene encodes CDR1 SEHNR and CDR2 FQNEAQ (reference sequence). The ends were cut back, 5 bases at V and 5 bases at J, with 18 bases in the middle.